One sample yielded the 8 T cell receptor beta chains listed below, sequenced in a study of cytomegalovirus exposure and HLA in healthy donors. The PCR had 60 Vbeta and 13 Jbeta primers. Clones were read by immunoSEQ multiplex PCR, and TCRdb kept only the in-frame ones, dropping some. The repertoire has approximately 100,000 clones, 60% to 85% of them found once; the top ten carry 2% to 3%. The sample comprised PBMCs. Source of these receptors: a female donor in good health and CMV-seronegative.

In its sample, this clone was seen a few times. V gene TRBV5-5 combines with J gene TRBJ1-3; D is undetermined. Trimming stripped 1 base from V and 0 bases from J, with 14 bases between. The germline V gene encodes CDR1 SGHKS and CDR2 YYEKEE (reference sequence). CDR3 length: 17 residues. The CDR3 protein is CASSLSTEIYSGNTIYF. In DNA form, the CDR3 reads TGTGCCAGCAGCTTGTCTACAGAGATCTACTCTGGAAACACCATATATTTT.

The CDR3 nucleotides read TGTGCCAGCAGCTTACGGCCGTCGACAGGGCTACGGGATACGCAGTATTTT. Amino acids: CASSLRPSTGLRDTQYF. The chain couples TRBV11-2 to TRBJ2-3, with 7 bases fitting TRBD1. V trimming: 2 bases; J trimming: 6 bases; junction bases outside the gene matches: 14. This CDR3 has 17 residues. CDR1 is SGHAT, CDR2 FQNNGV, per germline.

This sequence joins TRBV2 and TRBJ2-5; possibly TRBD1 for D (6 bases). The CDR3 runs to 13 residues. V lost 4 bases and J 4 bases, leaving 10 bases between the germline ends. Germline lookup yields CDR1 SNHLY and CDR2 FYNNEI. Here the CDR3 reads CASSAGTRETQYF. The CDR3 DNA sequence: TGTGCCAGCAGTGCCGGGACAAGAGAGACCCAGTACTTC.

The chain links TRBV5-6 to TRBJ2-3; 7 bases are a match to TRBD1. This CDR3 is 15 amino acids long. With V trimmed by 4 bases and J by 4 bases, 9 bases remained unmatched. Germline CDR1 and CDR2: SGHDT and YYEEEE. CDR3 region: CASSLGTVSADTQYF. The CDR3 DNA is TGTGCCAGCAGCCTTGGGACAGTCAGTGCAGATACGCAGTATTTT.

V usage is TRBV19 and J usage is TRBJ2-5, with 8 bases fitting TRBD1. This CDR3 comprises 16 residues. The germline V gene has CDR1 LNHDA and CDR2 SQIVND (reference sequence). V lost 5 bases and J lost 11; bases outside the gene matches: 19. This chain's CDR3 is CASSHLPQGATVRQYF. The CDR3 coding sequence is TGTGCCAGTAGTCACCTCCCGCAGGGGGCCACGGTGAGGCAGTACTTC.

The chain uses TRBV2 and TRBJ2-1; TRBD2 agrees at 11 bases. The germline V gene encodes CDR1 SNHLY and CDR2 FYNNEI. V lost 4 bases, J lost 6 bases, and 2 bases stayed unmatched. CDR3 length equals 14 residues. The CDR3 bases are TGTGCCAGCAGTGGACTAGCGGGGCTCAATGAGCAGTTCTTC. As protein: CASSGLAGLNEQFF.

This clone was seen a single time. This chain links TRBV6-1 with TRBJ2-1; 8 nucleotides match TRBD2. This CDR3 region has 13 residues. Germline V lookup: CDR1 MNHNS, CDR2 SASEGT. The J segment lost 13 bases and the V segment lost 5 bases, leaving 10 bases of the junction unmatched. The CDR3 coding sequence is TGTGCCAGCAGTATTCCCGGGACTAGTCATCAGTTCTTC. Translating gives CASSIPGTSHQFF.

The CDR3: CASSFSWDARDRGVDGANVLTF. Written as DNA, the CDR3 is TGTGCCAGCAGCTTTAGTTGGGATGCTCGAGACAGGGGTGTGGATGGGGCCAACGTCCTGACTTTC. The chain is built from TRBV13 and TRBJ2-6; 8 positions agree with TRBD1. The CDR3 has 22 amino acids. Germline assignment: CDR1 PRHDT and CDR2 FYEKMQ (reference sequence). The V and J ends lost 3 bases and 3 bases, in that order; junction bases with no gene match: 22. Full variable domain (missing parts from reference TRBV13 and TRBJ2-6): AAGVIQSPRHLIKEKRETATLKCYPIPRHDTVYWYQQGPGQDPQFLISFYEKMQSDKGSIPDRFSAQQFSDYHSELNMSSLELGDSALYFCASSFSWDARDRGVDGANVLTFGAGSRLTVL.